This T cell receptor (beta chain) comes out of a study of CD8 T cells in ankylosing spondylitis. Study-wide points: A motif in TCR beta, a set of roughly 8 highly homologous variants, appeared characteristic of ankylosing spondylitis blood. Several of the motif variants were reported before in synovial fluid and blood from reactive arthritis. As reported, disease-linked clones showed significant enrichment in matched ankylosing spondylitis synovial fluid.

Quantitative 5'-RACE with molecular barcodes was used to make the TCR beta libraries. TCRdb recomputed calls from the 5' RACE reads with MiXCR, one row per CDR3 protein. The sample holds a few hundred thousand distinct CDR3 sequences; 20% are singletons and the top ten take less than 15%. CDR3 length: 15 residues. Trimming at V came to 6 bases and at J to 5 bases, leaving 6 bases not matched to a gene. This clonotype has a handful of counts. Its antigen is unidentified. This chain links TRBV12-3 or TRBV12-4 with TRBJ2-1; 11 bases are shared with TRBD2. Sequenced material: blood, either unsorted or a sorted T cell fraction (not recorded which). This sequence originates from a male donor with ankylosing spondylitis or in good health (not recorded which). The CDR3 nucleotides read TGTGCCAGCAGCATTACTAGCGGGGGCAACAATGAGCAGTTCTTC. This translates into CASSITSGGNNEQFF.